Listed below are T cell receptor beta chains from one sample, sequenced in a study of cytomegalovirus exposure and HLA in healthy donors. Only in-frame clones appear in the TCRdb table, and some are missing; sequencing was by immunoSEQ multiplex PCR. Of nearly 110,000 clones in the sample, roughly four fifths were seen once. Sequenced: PBMCs. The origin of the receptors is a male donor in good health and CMV-seropositive. The CDR3 runs from the conserved cysteine through the conserved F or W. Fields, in order: D gene, V gene, clone size, J gene, CDR3 protein, CDR3 DNA. The D gene is left open where the match is weak. The size of a clone is reported for some rows only, either as once, few or many, or as a class for expanded clones.

TRBD1,TRBV4-2,once,TRBJ2-2,CASSQRGRGGFTGELFF,TGTGCCAGCAGCCAAAGGGGGCGTGGGGGATTCACCGGGGAGCTGTTTTTT
TRBD1,TRBV7-6,once,TRBJ1-1,CASTLSRGQGAEAFF,TGTGCCAGCACCCTTAGTAGGGGACAGGGGGCTGAAGCTTTCTTT
TRBD2,TRBV6-1,NA,TRBJ2-1,CASVSGISRDEQFF,TGTGCCAGCGTCAGCGGGATAAGTCGCGATGAGCAGTTCTTC
NA,TRBV15,once,TRBJ1-1,CATSRGVIQMNTEAFF,TGTGCCACCAGCAGAGGGGTGATACAGATGAACACTGAAGCTTTCTTT
TRBD1,TRBV7-8,NA,TRBJ1-5,CASSPALRTGWDQPQHF,TGTGCCAGCAGCCCGGCCCTTAGGACAGGGTGGGATCAGCCCCAGCATTTT
TRBD1,TRBV6-6,NA,TRBJ2-7,CASSWTGTGGRDEQYF,TGTGCCAGCAGCTGGACCGGGACAGGGGGCAGGGACGAGCAGTACTTC
TRBD2,TRBV5-6,NA,TRBJ2-7,CASSLEGLAGPYEQYF,TGTGCCAGCAGCTTGGAAGGCCTAGCGGGGCCCTACGAGCAGTACTTC
TRBD2,TRBV7-6,NA,TRBJ2-3,CASGRLAGAGTADTQYF,TGTGCCAGCGGGAGACTAGCGGGAGCGGGAACAGCAGATACGCAGTATTTT
TRBD1,TRBV29-1,NA,TRBJ2-7,CSVTTGTGTREQYF,TGCAGCGTGACTACCGGGACAGGGACTCGCGAGCAGTACTTC
TRBD2,TRBV29-1,NA,TRBJ2-7,CSVSGTRASYEQYF,TGCAGCGTCTCCGGGACTAGGGCCTCCTACGAGCAGTACTTC
NA,TRBV21-1,NA,TRBJ1-1,CASNPTGWLWAFF,TGTGCCAGCAACCCGACAGGTTGGTTGTGGGCTTTCTTT
TRBD1,TRBV6-5,NA,TRBJ1-1,CASKGQGNTEAFF,TGTGCCAGCAAGGGACAGGGGAACACTGAAGCTTTCTTT
TRBD1,TRBV6-5,NA,TRBJ1-2,CASSYSRTGGGYGYPF,TGTGCCAGCAGTTACTCCCGGACAGGGGGCGGCTATGGCTACCCCTTC
NA,TRBV27,NA,TRBJ1-1,CASSLLLSGEAFF,TGTGCCAGCAGTTTACTCCTCTCAGGTGAAGCTTTCTTT
NA,TRBV6-5,NA,TRBJ1-5,CASSYSRTEVQPQHF,TGTGCCAGCAGTTACTCGCGGACGGAGGTCCAGCCCCAGCATTTT
NA,TRBV18,NA,TRBJ1-3,CASSPPGSGNTIYF,TGTGCCAGCTCACCGCCAGGCTCTGGAAACACCATATATTTT
TRBD1,TRBV4-3,NA,TRBJ1-1,CASSQSGTVGYEAFF,TGCGCCAGCAGCCAAAGTGGGACAGTGGGTTACGAAGCTTTCTTT
NA,TRBV6-5,NA,TRBJ1-5,CASSWGGASNQPQHF,TGTGCCAGCAGTTGGGGAGGGGCTAGCAATCAGCCCCAGCATTTT
NA,TRBV29-1,NA,TRBJ2-1,CSVVQLDEQFF,TGCAGCGTTGTCCAACTGGATGAGCAGTTCTTC
NA,TRBV6-1,NA,TRBJ2-5,CASSREVYQETQYF,TGTGCCAGCTCCCGAGAGGTGTACCAAGAGACCCAGTACTTC
TRBD1,TRBV7-9,NA,TRBJ2-1,CASKPGQVYNEQFF,TGTGCCAGCAAGCCGGGACAGGTCTACAATGAGCAGTTCTTC
NA,TRBV9,once,TRBJ2-1,CASGGAQSYNEQFF,TGTGCCAGCGGCGGGGCCCAGAGTTACAATGAGCAGTTCTTC
NA,TRBV19,few,TRBJ1-1,CASSALARPPNTEAFF,TGTGCCAGTAGCGCGCTCGCCAGGCCCCCGAACACTGAAGCTTTCTTT
TRBD2,TRBV6-1,NA,TRBJ2-1,CAIGTSRFF,TGTGCCATCGGGACTAGTCGGTTCTTC
NA,TRBV5-1,few,TRBJ1-2,CASSLQGDFYYGYTF,TGCGCCAGCAGCCTCCAGGGTGATTTTTACTATGGCTACACCTTC
NA,TRBV18,NA,TRBJ2-5,CASSPGGPHQETQYF,TGTGCCAGCTCACCGGGGGGTCCCCACCAAGAGACCCAGTACTTC
TRBD1,TRBV28,NA,TRBJ1-2,CASSLPGQGYGYTF,TGTGCCAGCAGTTTACCGGGACAGGGTTATGGCTACACCTTC
NA,TRBV6-5,NA,TRBJ1-1,CASSETRNTEAFF,TGTGCCAGCAGTGAGACACGAAACACTGAAGCTTTCTTT
TRBD1,TRBV5-8,NA,TRBJ1-1,CASSQGTGGGYEAFF,TGTGCCAGCAGCCAGGGGACAGGGGGCGGCTATGAAGCTTTCTTT
NA,TRBV5-4,NA,TRBJ2-1,CASSQGAIYNEQFF,TGTGCCAGCAGCCAGGGTGCGATCTACAATGAGCAGTTCTTC
NA,TRBV7-8,few,TRBJ1-4,CASSLAGGDSTNEKLFF,TGTGCCAGCAGCCTAGCCGGGGGGGACTCAACTAATGAAAAACTGTTTTTT
NA,TRBV5-4,few,TRBJ2-7,CASSSTTGSDEQYF,TGTGCCAGCAGCTCAACAACAGGTTCGGACGAGCAGTACTTC
TRBD1,TRBV5-6,NA,TRBJ1-1,CASSSGQGAWTEAFF,TGTGCCAGCAGCTCGGGACAGGGGGCATGGACTGAAGCTTTCTTT
TRBD2,TRBV28,once,TRBJ2-3,CASQGGGGFPF,TGTGCCAGCCAGGGCGGGGGAGGCTTCCCATTT
NA,TRBV25-1,NA,TRBJ1-3,CASSEEETGGNTIYF,TGTGCCAGCAGTGAGGAGGAAACGGGAGGAAACACCATATATTTT
TRBD2,TRBV4-2,NA,TRBJ2-1,CASSHIGVAGLSSYNEQFF,TGTGCCAGCAGCCATATCGGGGTAGCGGGCTTGAGCTCCTACAATGAGCAGTTCTTC
NA,TRBV5-1,few,TRBJ1-6,CASSPEGPGRYSPLHF,TGCGCCAGCAGTCCGGAGGGGCCGGGGAGATATTCACCCCTCCACTTT
TRBD2,TRBV15,once,TRBJ2-1,CATSTGTSGSDGNEQFF,TGTGCCACCAGCACAGGGACTAGCGGGAGCGATGGCAATGAGCAGTTCTTC
NA,TRBV27,NA,TRBJ2-6,CASSPSRRTGANVLTF,TGTGCCAGCAGTCCCTCGAGGAGGACTGGGGCCAACGTCCTGACTTTC
NA,TRBV7-6,NA,TRBJ1-1,CASSLGMGRTEAFF,TGTGCCAGCAGCTTAGGTATGGGGAGGACTGAAGCTTTCTTT
NA,TRBV18,NA,TRBJ2-7,CASSPGLGREQYF,TGTGCCAGCTCACCGGGACTGGGGCGGGAGCAGTACTTC